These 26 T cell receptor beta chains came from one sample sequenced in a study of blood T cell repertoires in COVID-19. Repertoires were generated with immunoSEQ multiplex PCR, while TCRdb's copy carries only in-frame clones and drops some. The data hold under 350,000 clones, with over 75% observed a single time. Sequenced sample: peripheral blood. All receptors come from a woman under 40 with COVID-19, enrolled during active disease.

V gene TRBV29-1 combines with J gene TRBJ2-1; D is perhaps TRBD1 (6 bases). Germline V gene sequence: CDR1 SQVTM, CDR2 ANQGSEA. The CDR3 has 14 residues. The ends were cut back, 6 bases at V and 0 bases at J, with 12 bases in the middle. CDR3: CSVLGGDSYNEQFF. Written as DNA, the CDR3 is TGCAGCGTGTTAGGGGGAGACTCCTACAATGAGCAGTTCTTC.

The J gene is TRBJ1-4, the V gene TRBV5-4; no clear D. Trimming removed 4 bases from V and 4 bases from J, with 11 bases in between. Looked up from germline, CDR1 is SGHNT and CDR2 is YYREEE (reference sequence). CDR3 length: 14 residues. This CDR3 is CASSRDGINEKLFF. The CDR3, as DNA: TGTGCCAGCAGCCGGGATGGTATTAATGAAAAACTGTTTTTT.

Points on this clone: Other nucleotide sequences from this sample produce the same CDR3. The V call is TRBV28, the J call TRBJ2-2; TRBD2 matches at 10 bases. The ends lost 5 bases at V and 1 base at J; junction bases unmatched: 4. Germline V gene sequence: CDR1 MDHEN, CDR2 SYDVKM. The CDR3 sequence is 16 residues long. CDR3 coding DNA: TGTGCCAGCAGTCGGACTAGCGGCATGAACACCGGGGAGCTGTTTTTT. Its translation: CASSRTSGMNTGELFF.

Written as DNA, the CDR3 is TGTGCCAGTACCTACCGGGCCGGGGGAGAGACCCAGTACTTC. This codes for CASTYRAGGETQYF. The V and J genes are TRBV19 and TRBJ2-5; the D gene is possibly TRBD2 (6 bases). Germline loops: CDR1 LNHDA, CDR2 SQIVND (reference sequence). The CDR3 runs 14 residues. Trimming took off 7 bases at V and 4 bases at J, with 16 bases between the two ends.

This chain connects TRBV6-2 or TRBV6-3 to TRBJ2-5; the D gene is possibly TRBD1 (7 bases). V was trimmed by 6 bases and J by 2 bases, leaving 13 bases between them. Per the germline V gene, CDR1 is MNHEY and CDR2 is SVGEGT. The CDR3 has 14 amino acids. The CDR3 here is CASRPPGGQETQYF. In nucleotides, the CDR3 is TGTGCCAGCAGGCCTCCAGGGGGGCAAGAGACCCAGTACTTC.

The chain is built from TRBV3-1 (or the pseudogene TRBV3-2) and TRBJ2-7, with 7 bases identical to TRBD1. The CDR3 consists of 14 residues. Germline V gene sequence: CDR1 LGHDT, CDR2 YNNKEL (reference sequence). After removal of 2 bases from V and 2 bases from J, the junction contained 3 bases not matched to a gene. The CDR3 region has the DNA TGTGCCAGCAGCCAACCAGGGACAGCCTACGAGCAGTACTTC. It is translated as CASSQPGTAYEQYF.

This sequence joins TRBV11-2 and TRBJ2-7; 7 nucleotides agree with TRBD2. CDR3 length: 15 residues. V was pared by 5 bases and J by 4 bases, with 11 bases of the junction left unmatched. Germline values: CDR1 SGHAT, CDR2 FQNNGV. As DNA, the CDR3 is TGTGCCAGCAGCGCCGGAGCGGGACCTCATTACGAGCAGTACTTC. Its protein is CASSAGAGPHYEQYF.

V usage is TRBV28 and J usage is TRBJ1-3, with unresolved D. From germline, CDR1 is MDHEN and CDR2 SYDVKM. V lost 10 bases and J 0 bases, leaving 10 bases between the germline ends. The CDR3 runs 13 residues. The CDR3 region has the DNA TGTGCCACCTCAGGTAGCTCTGGAAACACCATATATTTT. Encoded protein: CATSGSSGNTIYF.

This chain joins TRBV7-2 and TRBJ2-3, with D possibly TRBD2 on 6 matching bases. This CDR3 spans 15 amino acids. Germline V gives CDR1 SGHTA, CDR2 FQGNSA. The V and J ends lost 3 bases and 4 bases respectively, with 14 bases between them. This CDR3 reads CASSFREPGADTQYF. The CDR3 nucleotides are TGTGCCAGCAGCTTTCGGGAGCCTGGGGCAGATACGCAGTATTTT.

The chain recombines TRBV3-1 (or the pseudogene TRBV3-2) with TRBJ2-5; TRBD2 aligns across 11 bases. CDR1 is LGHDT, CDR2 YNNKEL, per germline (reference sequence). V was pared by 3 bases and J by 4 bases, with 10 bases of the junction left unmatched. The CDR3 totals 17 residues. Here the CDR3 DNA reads TGTGCCAGCAGCCATGAAGGGGGACTAGCGGCCCGAGAGACCCAGTACTTC. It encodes CASSHEGGLAARETQYF.

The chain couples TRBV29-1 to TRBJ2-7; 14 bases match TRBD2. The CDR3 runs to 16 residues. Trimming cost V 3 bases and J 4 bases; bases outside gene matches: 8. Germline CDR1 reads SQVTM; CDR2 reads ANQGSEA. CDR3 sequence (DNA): TGCAGCGTTGACGGACTAGCGGGAGGAACAGGGTACGAGCAGTACTTC. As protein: CSVDGLAGGTGYEQYF.

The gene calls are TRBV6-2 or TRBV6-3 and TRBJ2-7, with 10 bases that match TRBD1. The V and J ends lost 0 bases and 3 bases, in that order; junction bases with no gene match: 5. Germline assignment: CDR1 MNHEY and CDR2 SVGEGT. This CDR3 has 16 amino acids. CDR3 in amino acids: CASSYSGGQGIYEQYF. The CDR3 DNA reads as TGTGCCAGCAGTTACTCGGGGGGACAGGGGATCTACGAGCAGTACTTC.

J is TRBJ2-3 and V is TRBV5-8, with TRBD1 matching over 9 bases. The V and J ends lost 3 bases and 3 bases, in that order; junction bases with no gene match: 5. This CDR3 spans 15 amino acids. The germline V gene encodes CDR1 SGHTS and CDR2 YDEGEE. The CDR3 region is CASSSGQGPTDTQYF. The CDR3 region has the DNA TGTGCCAGCAGCTCGGGACAGGGTCCGACAGATACGCAGTATTTT.

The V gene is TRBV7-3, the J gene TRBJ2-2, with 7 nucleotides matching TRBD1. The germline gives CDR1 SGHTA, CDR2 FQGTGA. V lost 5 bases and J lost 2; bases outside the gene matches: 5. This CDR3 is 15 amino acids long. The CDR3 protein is CASSEQGRNTGELFF. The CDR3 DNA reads TGTGCCAGCAGCGAACAGGGGCGAAACACCGGGGAGCTGTTTTTT.

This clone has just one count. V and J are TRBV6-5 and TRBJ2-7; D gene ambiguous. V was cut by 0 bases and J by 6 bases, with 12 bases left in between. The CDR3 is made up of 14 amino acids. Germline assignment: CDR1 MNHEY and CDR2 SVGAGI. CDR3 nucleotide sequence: TGTGCCAGCAGTTACTCGACTGTGAGAGGCGAGCAGTACTTC. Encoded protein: CASSYSTVRGEQYF.

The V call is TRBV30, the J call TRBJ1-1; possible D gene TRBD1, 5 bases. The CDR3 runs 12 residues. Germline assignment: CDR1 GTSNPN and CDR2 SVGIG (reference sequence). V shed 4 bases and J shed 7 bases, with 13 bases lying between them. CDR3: CAWTVGGFEAFF. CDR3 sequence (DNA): TGTGCCTGGACCGTGGGGGGTTTTGAAGCTTTCTTT.

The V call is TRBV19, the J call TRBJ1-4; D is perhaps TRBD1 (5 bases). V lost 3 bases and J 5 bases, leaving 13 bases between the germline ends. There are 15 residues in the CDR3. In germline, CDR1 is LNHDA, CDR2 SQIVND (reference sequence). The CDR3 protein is CASSIPGGKNEKLFF. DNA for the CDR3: TGTGCCAGTAGTATCCCTGGGGGGAAGAATGAAAAACTGTTTTTT.

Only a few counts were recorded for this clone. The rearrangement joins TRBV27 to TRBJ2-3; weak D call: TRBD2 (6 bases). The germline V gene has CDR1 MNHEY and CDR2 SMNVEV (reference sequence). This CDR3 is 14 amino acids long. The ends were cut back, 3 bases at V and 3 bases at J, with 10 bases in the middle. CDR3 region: CASSFTGETDTQYF. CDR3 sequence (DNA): TGTGCCAGCAGTTTTACGGGAGAGACAGATACGCAGTATTTT.

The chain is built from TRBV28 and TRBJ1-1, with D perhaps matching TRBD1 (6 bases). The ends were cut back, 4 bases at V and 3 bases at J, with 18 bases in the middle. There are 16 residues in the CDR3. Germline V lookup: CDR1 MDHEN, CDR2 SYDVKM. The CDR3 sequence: CASSWVGGGPDTEAFF. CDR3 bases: TGTGCCAGCAGTTGGGTTGGGGGGGGGCCGGACACTGAAGCTTTCTTT.

The CDR3 here is CASTGGRKINEQFF. The CDR3 nucleotides are TGTGCCAGTACTGGCGGGAGAAAAATCAATGAGCAGTTCTTC. This chain joins TRBV19 and TRBJ2-1, with TRBD2 identical over 7 bases. Trimming removed 7 bases from V and 6 bases from J; junction bases left unmatched: 9. Germline V gives CDR1 LNHDA, CDR2 SQIVND (reference sequence). The CDR3 is made up of 14 amino acids.

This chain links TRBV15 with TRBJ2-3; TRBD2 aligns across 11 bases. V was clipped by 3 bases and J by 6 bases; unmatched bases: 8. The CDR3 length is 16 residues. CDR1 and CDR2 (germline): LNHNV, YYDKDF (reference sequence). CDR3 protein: CATSSDTSGRGDTQYF. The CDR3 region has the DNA TGTGCCACCAGCAGTGATACTAGCGGGAGAGGGGATACGCAGTATTTT.

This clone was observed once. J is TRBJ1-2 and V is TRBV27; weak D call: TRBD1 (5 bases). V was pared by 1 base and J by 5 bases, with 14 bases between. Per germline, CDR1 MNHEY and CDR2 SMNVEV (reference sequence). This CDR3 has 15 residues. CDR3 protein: CASSLLGGTTYGYTF. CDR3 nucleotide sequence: TGTGCCAGCAGTTTATTGGGGGGAACCACTTATGGCTACACCTTC.

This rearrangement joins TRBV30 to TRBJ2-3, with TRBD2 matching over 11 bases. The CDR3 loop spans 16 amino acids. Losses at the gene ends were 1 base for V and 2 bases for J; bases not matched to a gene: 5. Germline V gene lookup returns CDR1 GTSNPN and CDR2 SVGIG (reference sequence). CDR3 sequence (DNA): TGTGCCTGGAGTGGAGGGACTAGCGGCCTCACAGATACGCAGTATTTT. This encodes CAWSGGTSGLTDTQYF.

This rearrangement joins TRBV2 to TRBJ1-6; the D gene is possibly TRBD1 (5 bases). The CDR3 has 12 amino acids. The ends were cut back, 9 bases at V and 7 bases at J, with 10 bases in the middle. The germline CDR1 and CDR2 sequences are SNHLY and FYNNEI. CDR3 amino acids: CARGEENSPLHF. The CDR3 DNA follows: TGTGCCAGAGGGGAGGAGAATTCACCCCTCCACTTT.

This chain's CDR3 is CASSTGSYEQYF. CDR3 nucleotide sequence: TGTGCCAGCTCGACAGGCTCCTACGAGCAGTACTTC. The chain has TRBV2 and TRBJ2-7; perhaps TRBD1 as D (6 bases). V was trimmed by 8 bases and J by 0 bases, leaving 8 bases between them. Per the germline V gene, CDR1 is SNHLY and CDR2 is FYNNEI. This CDR3 has 12 amino acids.

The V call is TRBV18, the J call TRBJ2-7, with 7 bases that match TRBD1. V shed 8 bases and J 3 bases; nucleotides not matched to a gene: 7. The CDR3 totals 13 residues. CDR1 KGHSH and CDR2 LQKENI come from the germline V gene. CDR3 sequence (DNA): TGTGCCAGCACCCCCCAGGGGGACTACGAGCAGTACTTC. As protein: CASTPQGDYEQYF.